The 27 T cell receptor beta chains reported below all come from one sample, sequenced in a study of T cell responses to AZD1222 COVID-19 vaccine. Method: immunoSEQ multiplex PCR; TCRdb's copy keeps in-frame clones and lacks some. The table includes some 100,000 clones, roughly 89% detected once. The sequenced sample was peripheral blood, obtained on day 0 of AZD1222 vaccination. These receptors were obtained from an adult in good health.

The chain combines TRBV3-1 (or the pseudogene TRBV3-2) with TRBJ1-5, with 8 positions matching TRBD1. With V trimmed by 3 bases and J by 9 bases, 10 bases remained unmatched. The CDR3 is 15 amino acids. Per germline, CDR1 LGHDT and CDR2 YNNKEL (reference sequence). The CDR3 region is CASSQDSGQGRPQHF. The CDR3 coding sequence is TGTGCCAGCAGCCAGGATTCCGGACAGGGACGGCCCCAGCATTTT.

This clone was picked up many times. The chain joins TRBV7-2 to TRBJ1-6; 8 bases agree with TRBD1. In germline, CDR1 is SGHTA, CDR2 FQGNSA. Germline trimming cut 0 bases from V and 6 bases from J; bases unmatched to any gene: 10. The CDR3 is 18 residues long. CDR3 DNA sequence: TGTGCCAGCAGCTTAGCCGGGGGCAGGGGGCTTGGTAATTCACCCCTCCACTTT. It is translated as CASSLAGGRGLGNSPLHF.

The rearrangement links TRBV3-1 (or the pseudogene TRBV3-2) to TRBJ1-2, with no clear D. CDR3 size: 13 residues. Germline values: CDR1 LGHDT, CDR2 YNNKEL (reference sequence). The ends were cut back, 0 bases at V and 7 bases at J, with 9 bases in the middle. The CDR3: CASSQERERGYTF. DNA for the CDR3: TGTGCCAGCAGCCAAGAAAGGGAACGTGGCTACACCTTC.

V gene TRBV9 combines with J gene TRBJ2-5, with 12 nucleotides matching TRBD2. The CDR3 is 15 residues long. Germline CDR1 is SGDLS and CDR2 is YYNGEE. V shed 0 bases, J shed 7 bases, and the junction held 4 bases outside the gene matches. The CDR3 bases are TGTGCCAGCAGCGTAGCTTCTAGCGGGGGGGGGACCCAGTACTTC. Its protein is CASSVASSGGGTQYF.

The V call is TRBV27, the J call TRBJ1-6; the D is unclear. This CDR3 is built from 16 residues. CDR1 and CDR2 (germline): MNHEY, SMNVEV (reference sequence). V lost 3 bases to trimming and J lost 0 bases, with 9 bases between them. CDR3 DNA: TGTGCCAGCAGTTTGACCTTGAGCTCCTATAATTCACCCCTCCACTTT. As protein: CASSLTLSSYNSPLHF.

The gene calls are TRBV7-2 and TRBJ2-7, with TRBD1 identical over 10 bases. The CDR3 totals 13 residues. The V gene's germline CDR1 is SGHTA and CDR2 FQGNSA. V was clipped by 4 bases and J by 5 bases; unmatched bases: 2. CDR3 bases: TGTGCCAGCAGCTCGGACAGGGGGGACGAGCAGTACTTC. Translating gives CASSSDRGDEQYF.

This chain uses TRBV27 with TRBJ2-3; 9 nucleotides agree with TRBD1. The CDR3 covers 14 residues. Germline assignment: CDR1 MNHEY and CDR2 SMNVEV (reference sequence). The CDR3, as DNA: TGTGGGTCCGGGACAGGGAGGGGTGGGGATACGCAGTATTTT. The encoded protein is CGSGTGRGGDTQYF.

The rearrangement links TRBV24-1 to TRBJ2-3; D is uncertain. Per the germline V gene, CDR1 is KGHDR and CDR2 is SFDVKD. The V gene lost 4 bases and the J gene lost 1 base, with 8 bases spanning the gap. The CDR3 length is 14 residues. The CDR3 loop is CATSDPPRTDTQYF. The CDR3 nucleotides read TGTGCCACCAGTGACCCCCCCCGCACAGATACGCAGTATTTT.

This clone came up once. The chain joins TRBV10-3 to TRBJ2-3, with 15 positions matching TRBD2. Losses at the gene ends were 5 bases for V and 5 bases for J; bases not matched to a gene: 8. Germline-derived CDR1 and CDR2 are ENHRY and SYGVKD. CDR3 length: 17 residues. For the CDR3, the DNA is TGTGCCATCAGTCCAGGACTAGCGGGGGGGGTTGTAGATACGCAGTATTTT. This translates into CAISPGLAGGVVDTQYF.

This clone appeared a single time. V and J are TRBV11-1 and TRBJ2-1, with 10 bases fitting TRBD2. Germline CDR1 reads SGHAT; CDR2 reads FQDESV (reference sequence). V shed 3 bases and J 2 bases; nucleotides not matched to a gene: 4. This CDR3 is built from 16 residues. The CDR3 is CASSFISGGAYNEQFF. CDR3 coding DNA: TGTGCCAGCAGCTTTATAAGCGGGGGGGCCTACAATGAGCAGTTCTTC.

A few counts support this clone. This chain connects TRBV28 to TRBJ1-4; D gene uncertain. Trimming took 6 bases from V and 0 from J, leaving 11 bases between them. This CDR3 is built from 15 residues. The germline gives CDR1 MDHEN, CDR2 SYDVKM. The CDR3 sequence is CASSLEGSTNEKLFF. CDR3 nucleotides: TGTGCCAGCAGCCTGGAGGGCTCAACTAATGAAAAACTGTTTTTT.

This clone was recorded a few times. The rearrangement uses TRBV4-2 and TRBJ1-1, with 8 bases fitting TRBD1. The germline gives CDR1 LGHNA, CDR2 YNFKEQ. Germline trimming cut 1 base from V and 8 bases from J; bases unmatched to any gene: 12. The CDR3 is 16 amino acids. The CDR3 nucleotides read TGTGCCAGCAGCCAAGGGGGTGGGGCAGGGGGCAAAGAAGCTTTCTTT. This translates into CASSQGGGAGGKEAFF.

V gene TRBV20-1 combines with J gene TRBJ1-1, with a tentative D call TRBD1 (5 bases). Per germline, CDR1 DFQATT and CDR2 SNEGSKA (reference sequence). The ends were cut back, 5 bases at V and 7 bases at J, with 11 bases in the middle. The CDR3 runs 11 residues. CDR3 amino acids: CSARDDREAFF. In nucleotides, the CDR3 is TGCAGTGCTCGGGACGACCGTGAAGCTTTCTTT.

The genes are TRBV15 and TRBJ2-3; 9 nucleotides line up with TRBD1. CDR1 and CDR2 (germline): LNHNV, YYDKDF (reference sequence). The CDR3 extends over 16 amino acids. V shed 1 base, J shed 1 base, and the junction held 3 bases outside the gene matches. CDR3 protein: CATSRARTGGTDTQYF. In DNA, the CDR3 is TGTGCCACCAGCAGAGCGCGGACAGGGGGCACAGATACGCAGTATTTT. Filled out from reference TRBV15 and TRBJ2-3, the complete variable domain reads DAMVIQNPRYQVTQFGKPVTLSCSQTLNHNVMYWYQQKSSQAPKLLFHYYDKDFNNEADTPDNFQSRRPNTSFCFLDIRSPGLGDTAMYLCATSRARTGGTDTQYFGPGTRLTVL.

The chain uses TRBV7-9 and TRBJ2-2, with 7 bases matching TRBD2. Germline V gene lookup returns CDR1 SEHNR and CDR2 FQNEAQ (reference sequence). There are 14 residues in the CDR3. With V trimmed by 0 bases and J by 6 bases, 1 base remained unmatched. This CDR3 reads CASSLAGRAGELFF. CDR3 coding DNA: TGTGCCAGCAGCTTAGCGGGGAGGGCCGGGGAGCTGTTTTTT.

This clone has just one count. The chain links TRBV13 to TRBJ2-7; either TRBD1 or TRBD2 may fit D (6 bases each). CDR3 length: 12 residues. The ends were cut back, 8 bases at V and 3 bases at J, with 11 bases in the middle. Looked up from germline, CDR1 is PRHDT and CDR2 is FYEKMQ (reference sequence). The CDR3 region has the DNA TGTGCCAGCCGAGGGGGGAACTACGAGCAGTACTTC. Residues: CASRGGNYEQYF.

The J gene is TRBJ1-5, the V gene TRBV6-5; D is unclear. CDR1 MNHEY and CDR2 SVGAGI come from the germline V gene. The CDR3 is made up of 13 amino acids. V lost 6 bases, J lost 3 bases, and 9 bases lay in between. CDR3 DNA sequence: TGTGCCAGCAGGGACGGTTACAATCAGCCCCAGCATTTT. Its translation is CASRDGYNQPQHF.

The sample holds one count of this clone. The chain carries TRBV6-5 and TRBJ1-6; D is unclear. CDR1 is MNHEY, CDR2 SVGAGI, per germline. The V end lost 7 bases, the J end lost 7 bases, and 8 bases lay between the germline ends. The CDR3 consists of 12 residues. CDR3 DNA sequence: TGTGCCAGCAAAGGGTCAAATTCACCCCTCCACTTT. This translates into CASKGSNSPLHF.

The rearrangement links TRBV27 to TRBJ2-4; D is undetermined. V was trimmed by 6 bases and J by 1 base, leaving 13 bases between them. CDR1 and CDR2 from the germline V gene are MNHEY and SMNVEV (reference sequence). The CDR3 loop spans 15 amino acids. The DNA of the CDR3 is TGTGCCAGCAGCCCCGTTTGGAAGGCCAAAAACATTCAGTACTTC. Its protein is CASSPVWKAKNIQYF.

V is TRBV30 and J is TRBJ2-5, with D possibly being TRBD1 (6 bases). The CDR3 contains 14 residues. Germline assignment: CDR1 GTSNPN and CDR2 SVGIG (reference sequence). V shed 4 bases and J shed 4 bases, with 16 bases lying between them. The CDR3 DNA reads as TGTGCCTGGACCCAGCCGGGACACAGAGAGACCCAGTACTTC. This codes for CAWTQPGHRETQYF.

CDR3 in amino acids: CASSQVRDDGELFF. The CDR3 bases are TGTGCCAGCAGCCAAGTCAGGGATGACGGGGAGCTGTTTTTT. The chain has TRBV3-1 (or the pseudogene TRBV3-2) and TRBJ2-2; possible D gene TRBD1, 5 bases. CDR3 size: 14 residues. Between the trimmed V and J ends, which lost 1 base and 7 bases, there was a span of 10 bases. Germline values: CDR1 LGHDT, CDR2 YNNKEL (reference sequence).

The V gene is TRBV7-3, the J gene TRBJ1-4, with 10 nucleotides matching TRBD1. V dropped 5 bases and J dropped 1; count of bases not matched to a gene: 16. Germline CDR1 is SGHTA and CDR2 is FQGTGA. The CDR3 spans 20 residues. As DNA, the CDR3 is TGTGCCAGCAGCCTCTACTCCCGACAGGGGGCAAGTGGAACTAATGAAAAACTGTTTTTT. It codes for CASSLYSRQGASGTNEKLFF.

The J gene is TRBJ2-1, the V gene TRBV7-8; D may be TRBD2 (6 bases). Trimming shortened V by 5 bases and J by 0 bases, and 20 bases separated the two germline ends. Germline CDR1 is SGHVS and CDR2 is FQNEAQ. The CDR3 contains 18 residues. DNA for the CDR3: TGTGCCAGCAGCCGAGAGCTGCAGCGGGTGAGCTCCTACAATGAGCAGTTCTTC. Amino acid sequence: CASSRELQRVSSYNEQFF.

This CDR3 is CASSLGRTSDQETQYF. The CDR3 DNA reads TGCGCCAGCAGCTTAGGGCGGACTAGCGACCAAGAGACCCAGTACTTC. This rearrangement joins TRBV5-1 to TRBJ2-5, with TRBD2 identical over 9 bases. The J segment lost 0 bases and the V segment lost 2 bases, leaving 5 bases of the junction unmatched. The CDR3 spans 16 residues. Germline V gives CDR1 SGHRS, CDR2 YFSETQ.

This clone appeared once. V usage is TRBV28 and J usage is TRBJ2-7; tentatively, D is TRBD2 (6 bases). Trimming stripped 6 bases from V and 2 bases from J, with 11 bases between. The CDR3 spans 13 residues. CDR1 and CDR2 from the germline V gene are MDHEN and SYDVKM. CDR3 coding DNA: TGTGCCAGCAGGGTGGGGGGAACCTACGAGCAGTACTTC. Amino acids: CASRVGGTYEQYF.

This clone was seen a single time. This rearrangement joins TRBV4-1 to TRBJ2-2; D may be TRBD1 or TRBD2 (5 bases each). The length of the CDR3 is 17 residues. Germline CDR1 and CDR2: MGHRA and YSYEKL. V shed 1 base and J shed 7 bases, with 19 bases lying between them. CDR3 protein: CASSQVGRGAFGGELFF. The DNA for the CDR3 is TGCGCCAGCAGCCAAGTAGGGAGAGGGGCATTCGGCGGGGAGCTGTTTTTT.

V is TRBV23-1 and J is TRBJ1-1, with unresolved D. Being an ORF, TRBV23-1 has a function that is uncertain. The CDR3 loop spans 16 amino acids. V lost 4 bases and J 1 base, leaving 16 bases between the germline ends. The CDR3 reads CASSRGPRERNTEAFF. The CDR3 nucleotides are TGCGCCAGCAGTCGGGGTCCTCGCGAACGGAACACTGAAGCTTTCTTT.